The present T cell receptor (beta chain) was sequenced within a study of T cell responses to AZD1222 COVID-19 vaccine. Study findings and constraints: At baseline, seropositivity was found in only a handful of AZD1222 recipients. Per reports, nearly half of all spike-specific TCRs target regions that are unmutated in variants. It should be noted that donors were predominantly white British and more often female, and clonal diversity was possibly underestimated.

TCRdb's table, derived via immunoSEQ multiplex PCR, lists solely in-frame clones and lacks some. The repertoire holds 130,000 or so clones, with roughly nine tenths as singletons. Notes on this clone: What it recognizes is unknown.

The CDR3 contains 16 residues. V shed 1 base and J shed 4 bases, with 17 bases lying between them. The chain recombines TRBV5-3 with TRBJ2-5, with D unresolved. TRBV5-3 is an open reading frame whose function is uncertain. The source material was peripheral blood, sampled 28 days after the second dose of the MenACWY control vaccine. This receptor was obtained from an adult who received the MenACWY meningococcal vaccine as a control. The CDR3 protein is CARSLWRLLGGETQYF. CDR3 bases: TGTGCCAGAAGCTTGTGGCGGTTACTGGGTGGAGAGACCCAGTACTTC.